This T cell receptor beta chain was sequenced for a study of blood T cells in healthy people across ages. Whole-study findings and limits: Per million T cells, TCR beta diversity dropped roughly linearly as age increased. Researchers deemed the diversity estimates from one million T cells underestimates.

With respect to this clonotype: No antigen is known for it.

Sample-barcoded 5' priming and a J-beta primer mix drove a second PCR of roughly 6 to 12 cycles. TCRdb re-called the 5' RACE reads through MiXCR, storing one row per CDR3 protein. This table holds 1.5 million to 2 million distinct CDR3 sequences, about two fifths found once. V was trimmed by 3 bases and J by 3 bases, leaving 15 bases between them. The CDR3 spans 15 residues. Germline V gene lookup returns CDR1 SEHNR and CDR2 FQNEAQ (reference sequence). Sequencing input: blood. The TCR was taken from a human donor in good health. V is TRBV7-9 and J is TRBJ2-7; D possibly corresponds to TRBD2 (6 bases). CDR3 DNA sequence: TGTGCCAGCAGCTTCCCGGGACGGAGGGGCTACGAGCAGTACTTC. Its protein product is CASSFPGRRGYEQYF.